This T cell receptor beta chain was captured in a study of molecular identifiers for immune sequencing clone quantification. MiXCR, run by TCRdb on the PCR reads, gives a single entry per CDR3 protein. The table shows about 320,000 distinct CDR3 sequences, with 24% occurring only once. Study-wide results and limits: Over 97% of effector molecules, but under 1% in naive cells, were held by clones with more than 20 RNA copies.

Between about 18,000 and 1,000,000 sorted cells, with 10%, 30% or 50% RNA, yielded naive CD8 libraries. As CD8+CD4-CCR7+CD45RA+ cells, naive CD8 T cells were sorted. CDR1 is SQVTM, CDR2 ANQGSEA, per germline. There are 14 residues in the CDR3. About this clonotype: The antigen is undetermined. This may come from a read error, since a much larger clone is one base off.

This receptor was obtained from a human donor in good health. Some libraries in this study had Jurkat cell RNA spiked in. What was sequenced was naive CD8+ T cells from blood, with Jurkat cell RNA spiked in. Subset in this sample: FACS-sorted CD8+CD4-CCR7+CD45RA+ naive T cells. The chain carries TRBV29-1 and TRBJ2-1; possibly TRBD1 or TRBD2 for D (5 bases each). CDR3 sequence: CSVLPPGRYNAQFF. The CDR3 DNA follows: TGCAGCGTCCTCCCTCCGGGGCGCTACAATGCGCAGTTCTTC.